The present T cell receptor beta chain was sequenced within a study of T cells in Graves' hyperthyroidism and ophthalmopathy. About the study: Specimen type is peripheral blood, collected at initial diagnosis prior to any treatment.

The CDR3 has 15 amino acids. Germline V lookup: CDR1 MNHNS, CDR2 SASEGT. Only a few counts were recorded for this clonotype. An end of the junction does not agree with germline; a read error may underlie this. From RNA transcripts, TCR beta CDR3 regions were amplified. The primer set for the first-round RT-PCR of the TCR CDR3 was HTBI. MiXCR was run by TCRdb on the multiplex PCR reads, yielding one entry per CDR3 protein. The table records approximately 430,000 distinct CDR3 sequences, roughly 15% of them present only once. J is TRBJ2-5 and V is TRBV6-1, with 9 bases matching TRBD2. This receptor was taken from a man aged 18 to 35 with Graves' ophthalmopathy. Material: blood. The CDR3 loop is CASRASGGSQEAQYF. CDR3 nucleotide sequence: TGTGCCAGCAGGGCCAGCGGGGGGTCCCAAGAGGCCCAGTACTTC.